This T cell receptor beta chain was captured in a study of cytomegalovirus exposure and HLA in healthy donors. This CDR3 comprises 17 residues. Germline lookup yields CDR1 ENHRY and CDR2 SYGVKD. J was trimmed by 0 bases and V by 6 bases; bases with no gene match: 8. The primer mix had 60 Vbeta and 13 Jbeta primers. TCRdb keeps only in-frame clones here, not all; method: immunoSEQ multiplex PCR. The sample carries some 150,000 clones, approximately 80% recorded once. The TCR originated in a man aged 25 to 40 in good health and CMV-seropositive. The source material was PBMCs. The chain combines TRBV10-3 with TRBJ2-6; TRBD1 matches at 7 bases. The CDR3 coding sequence is TGTGCCATCAGCTTTGGACAGGCCGCCTCTGGGGCCAACGTCCTGACTTTC. Its translation is CAISFGQAASGANVLTF.